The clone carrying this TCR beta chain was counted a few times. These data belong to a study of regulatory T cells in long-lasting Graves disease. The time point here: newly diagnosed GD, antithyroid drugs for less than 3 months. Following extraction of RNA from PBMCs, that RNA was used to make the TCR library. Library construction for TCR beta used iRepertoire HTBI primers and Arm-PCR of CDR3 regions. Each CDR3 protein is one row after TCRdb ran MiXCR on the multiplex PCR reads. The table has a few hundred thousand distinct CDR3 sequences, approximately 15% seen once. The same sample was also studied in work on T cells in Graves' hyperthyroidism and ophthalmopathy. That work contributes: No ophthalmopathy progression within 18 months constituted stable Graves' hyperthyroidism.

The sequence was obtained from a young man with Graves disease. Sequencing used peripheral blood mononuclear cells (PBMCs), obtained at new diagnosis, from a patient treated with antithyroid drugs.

CDR3 protein: CASSPPLRVIAKNIQYF. CDR3 bases: TGTGCCAGCTCACCACCGCTCAGGGTTATAGCCAAAAACATTCAGTACTTC. This chain joins TRBV18 and TRBJ2-4; perhaps TRBD1 as D (5 bases). CDR1 and CDR2 from the germline V gene are KGHSH and LQKENI. This CDR3 comprises 17 residues. V lost 0 bases to trimming and J lost 0 bases, with 12 bases between them.